This passage covers 6 T cell receptor beta chains from one sample sequenced in a study of T cell responses to AZD1222 COVID-19 vaccine. Libraries were prepared by immunoSEQ multiplex PCR; TCRdb keeps only in-frame clonotypes and omits some of them. Of around 200,000 clones in the sample, just under 95% are singletons; the top ten hold roughly 1%. This specimen was peripheral blood, taken 28 days after the second dose of the MenACWY control vaccine. The receptors originated from an adult who received the MenACWY meningococcal vaccine as a control.

This clone was observed a few times. The chain combines TRBV5-1 with TRBJ2-7, with D perhaps matching TRBD1 or TRBD2 (5 bases each). This CDR3 contains 13 residues. The germline CDR1 and CDR2 sequences are SGHRS and YFSETQ. V was pared by 4 bases and J by 2 bases, with 10 bases between. The CDR3: CASSGVGAYEQYF. In DNA, the CDR3 is TGCGCCAGCAGCGGGGTGGGGGCCTACGAGCAGTACTTC.

The V gene is TRBV6-5, the J gene TRBJ1-1; possibly TRBD1 for D (5 bases). Trimming took off 2 bases at V and 7 bases at J, with 11 bases between the two ends. Germline CDR1 and CDR2: MNHEY and SVGAGI. The CDR3 consists of 13 residues. CDR3 DNA sequence: TGTGCCAGCAGTTACGTCGGGGGTATTGAAGCTTTCTTT. Its translation is CASSYVGGIEAFF.

The chain joins TRBV6-1 to TRBJ1-5, with 10 bases identical to TRBD1. The CDR3 contains 17 residues. The germline CDR1 and CDR2 sequences are MNHNS and SASEGT. The V segment lost 1 base and the J segment 3 bases; nucleotides outside the gene matches: 6. CDR3 in DNA: TGTGCCAGCAGTGAAGGGACAGGGGGAAAGTTCAATCAGCCCCAGCATTTT. Its protein is CASSEGTGGKFNQPQHF.

The CDR3 DNA follows: TGTGCCACCACAAGGGGGTTGAACACTGAAGCTTTCTTT. Translation gives CATTRGLNTEAFF. This sequence joins TRBV12-3 or TRBV12-4 and TRBJ1-1, with D perhaps TRBD1 (6 bases). The CDR3 extends over 13 amino acids. Deletions cut 10 bases from V and 0 bases from J, with 12 bases between.

The chain employs TRBV5-1 and TRBJ1-2, with unresolved D. This CDR3 region has 12 residues. V was pared by 0 bases and J by 4 bases, with 4 bases between. Germline V gives CDR1 SGHRS, CDR2 YFSETQ. This CDR3 reads CASSLERYGYTF. For the CDR3, the DNA is TGCGCCAGCAGCTTGGAACGCTATGGCTACACCTTC.

The V and J genes are TRBV7-9 and TRBJ2-7; D not resolved. V dropped 0 bases and J dropped 6 bases, with 9 bases sitting between them. The CDR3 has 13 amino acids. CDR1 and CDR2 from the germline V gene are SEHNR and FQNEAQ (reference sequence). In DNA form, the CDR3 reads TGTGCCAGCAGCTTAGCGGGCGGTGGCGAGCAGTACTTC. Protein: CASSLAGGGEQYF.